This TCR beta chain was obtained from a study of molecular identifiers for immune sequencing clone quantification. Each CDR3 protein is one row after TCRdb ran MiXCR on the PCR reads. The sample has under 600,000 distinct CDR3 sequences; about a quarter are singletons. The CDR3 consists of 13 residues. V was shortened by 2 bases and J by 1 base, with 9 bases between the two germline ends. In germline, CDR1 is GTSNPN, CDR2 SVGIG (reference sequence). The authors gated naive CD8 T cells as CD8+CD4-CCR7+CD45RA+ for sorting. The source of this sequence is a human donor in good health. Some libraries in this study had Jurkat cell RNA spiked in. V usage is TRBV30 and J usage is TRBJ2-7, with D uncertain. Sequencing used naive CD8+ T cells from blood, with Jurkat cell RNA spiked in. Subset indicated: FACS-sorted CD8+CD4-CCR7+CD45RA+ naive T cells. For the CDR3, the DNA is TGTGCCTGGAGTTACGCAGCTTCCTACGAGCAGTACTTC. Residues: CAWSYAASYEQYF. The full variable domain, its missing parts supplied by reference TRBV30 and TRBJ2-7, is SQTIHQWPATLVQPVGSPLSLECTVEGTSNPNLYWYRQAAGRGLQLLFYSVGIGQISSEVPQNLSASRPQDRQFILSSKKLLLSDSGFYLCAWSYAASYEQYFGPGTRLTVT.